This TCR beta chain was identified in a study of vaccination effects on CD4 cells after COVID-19. On the study more broadly: Samples were given by two convalescent patients 16 days and one week before vaccination.

Study results and caveats: Late post-vaccination samples showed marked contraction of infection- and vaccine-induced clones.

This clone was seen a single time. Its antigen is as yet unknown. Germline-derived CDR1 and CDR2 are KGHDR and SFDVKD. CDR3 length: 20 amino acids. Trimming took 4 bases from V and 0 from J; bases not matched to a gene: 12. Profiled with immunoSEQ multiplex PCR; TCRdb holds only in-frame clones, not every one. The sample lists about 45,000 clones, roughly two thirds occurring once. Antigen-specific CD4+ T cells expanded by the ViraFEST assay with viral peptide pools were then sequenced. Subsequent to a culture period of about ten days, CD4+ T cells were isolated. The person was diagnosed with PCR-confirmed SARS-CoV-2 infection between March and December 2020. IL-2 medium supplanted half the medium on days 3 and 7.

The V gene is TRBV24-1, the J gene TRBJ2-1; 12 positions match TRBD2. The receptor was isolated from a human donor who had a prior SARS-CoV-2 infection. The sequencing here drew on CD4+ T cells from PBMCs cultured with a peptide pool, taken before COVID-19 vaccination. The CDR3, as DNA: TGTGCCACCAGTGACCCCACGCCAGGGACTAGCGGGTTCTCCTACAATGAGCAGTTCTTC. Protein: CATSDPTPGTSGFSYNEQFF.